This entry describes one T cell receptor (beta chain). Antigen: not known. Every isolated RNA sample was fully reverse transcribed, so sequencing captured expressed TCRB transcripts. Assay: immunoSEQ multiplex PCR; the TCRdb copy retains only in-frame clones and omits some. Seen here are around 30,000 clones, 65% observed once, and the top ten hold 2% to 3%. Germline V gene sequence: CDR1 SQVTM, CDR2 ANQGSEA. V was clipped by 5 bases and J by 0 bases; unmatched bases: 5. The CDR3 runs to 14 residues. The data were obtained in a study of beta chain features in type 1 diabetes. At the level of the study: The samples had about 100,000,000 sorted cells examined in all.

General observations from the study: Patients' naive, central memory and regulatory TCRB repertoires appeared more alike than those of healthy donors. Shortening that was moderate but significant affected the TCRB CDR3s of Type 1 diabetes patients in all four CD4+ subsets. Researchers could not determine here whether HLA type influences TCRB rearrangement. It was possible that PCR favored shorter templates, equally so in patients and controls.

This sequence originates from a woman aged 30 to 39 with type 1 diabetes. Sample: Tregs from blood. The rearrangement uses TRBV29-1 and TRBJ1-1; TRBD1 agrees at 8 bases. In DNA form, the CDR3 reads TGCAGCGTTCAGGGGGCGAGGATGAACACTGAAGCTTTCTTT. Translated: CSVQGARMNTEAFF.